This TCR beta chain was found in a study of blood T cell repertoires in COVID-19. For the study at large: The United States, Italy and Spain supplied acute and convalescent COVID-19 samples.

The CDR3 consists of 13 residues. CDR1 is SSHAT, CDR2 FNYEAQ, per germline (reference sequence). The table lists this clone with a few counts. Its ends do not fully match the called genes, so a read error is possible. As handled by the study authors: Cell counts per sample came from amplifying reference gene primers. Here immunoSEQ multiplex PCR was the method, and the copy in TCRdb shows in-frame clones only, minus some. The V and J calls and clone size are taken from that table; D and trimming were inferred from the DNA. In the table there are some 65,000 clones, about 93% of which are singletons. This clonotype originated in a man between 65 and 85 years old with active COVID-19. Sequenced: peripheral blood. The rearrangement joins TRBV7-7 to TRBJ2-7; 8 bases map to TRBD1. The CDR3 reads CASSPTGGYEQYF. DNA for the CDR3: TGTGCTAGCAGCCCCACAGGGGGCTACGAGCAGTACTTC. The full variable domain, completed using reference TRBV7-7 and TRBJ2-7, is GAGVSQSPRYKVTKRGQDVTLRCDPISSHATLYWYQQALGQGPEFLTYFNYEAQPDKSGLPSDRFSAERPEGSISTLTIQRTEQRDSAMYRCASSPTGGYEQYFGPGTRLTVT.